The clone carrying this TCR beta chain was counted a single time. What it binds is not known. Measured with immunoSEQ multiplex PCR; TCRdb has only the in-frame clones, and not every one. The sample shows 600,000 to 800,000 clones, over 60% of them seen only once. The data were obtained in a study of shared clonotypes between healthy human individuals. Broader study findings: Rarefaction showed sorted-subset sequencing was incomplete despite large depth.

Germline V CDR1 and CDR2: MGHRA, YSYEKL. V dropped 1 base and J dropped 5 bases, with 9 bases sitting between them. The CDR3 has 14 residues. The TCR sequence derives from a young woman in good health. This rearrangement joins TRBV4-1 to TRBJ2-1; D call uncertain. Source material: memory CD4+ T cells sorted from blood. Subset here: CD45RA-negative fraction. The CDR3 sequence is CASSQVTINNEQFF. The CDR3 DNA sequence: TGCGCCAGCAGCCAAGTTACCATTAACAATGAGCAGTTCTTC.